The 21 T cell receptor beta chains below come from one sample, sequenced in a study of blood T cell repertoires in COVID-19. TCRdb's copy holds only in-frame clones and misses some; the assay was immunoSEQ multiplex PCR. The sample gives 300,000 to 400,000 clones, almost 90% of which show up once; more than 5.5% is in the top ten. The sample consisted of peripheral blood. These receptors all stem from a woman aged 65 to 85 with COVID-19, enrolled during active disease.

The V and J genes are TRBV4-1 and TRBJ2-1, with 7 bases aligning to TRBD2. Germline V gives CDR1 MGHRA, CDR2 YSYEKL. This CDR3 spans 18 amino acids. After removal of 1 base from V and 3 bases from J, the junction contained 12 bases not matched to a gene. The CDR3 sequence: CASSQGPASGDHYNEQFF. The CDR3 DNA is TGCGCCAGCAGCCAAGGTCCTGCCAGCGGGGACCACTACAATGAGCAGTTCTTC.

This chain joins TRBV13 and TRBJ1-1; 10 bases map to TRBD1. With V trimmed by 5 bases and J by 3 bases, 3 bases remained unmatched. This CDR3 is 14 amino acids long. Per germline, CDR1 PRHDT and CDR2 FYEKMQ (reference sequence). The CDR3: CASSRQGAHTEAFF. Written as DNA, the CDR3 is TGTGCCAGCAGCCGACAGGGGGCGCACACTGAAGCTTTCTTT.

The rearrangement uses TRBV9 and TRBJ2-3, with 9 nucleotides matching TRBD2. The trim removed 4 bases at V and 9 bases at J, leaving 6 bases unmatched. Per the germline V gene, CDR1 is SGDLS and CDR2 is YYNGEE. CDR3 size: 13 residues. The CDR3 is CASSPYLAGTQYF. The CDR3 DNA follows: TGTGCCAGCAGCCCCTATCTAGCGGGGACGCAGTATTTT.

This clone has only one observation. CDR3: CASSLATRADEQYF. For the CDR3, the DNA is TGCGCCAGCAGCTTGGCCACCAGGGCGGACGAGCAGTACTTC. The rearrangement joins TRBV5-1 to TRBJ2-7, with D maybe TRBD1 (5 bases). Germline loops: CDR1 SGHRS, CDR2 YFSETQ. The length of the CDR3 is 14 residues. The ends were cut back, 0 bases at V and 5 bases at J, with 12 bases in the middle.

V and J are TRBV2 and TRBJ2-3; D uncertain. This CDR3 spans 12 amino acids. Germline V gene data show CDR1 as SNHLY and CDR2 as FYNNEI. Trimming shortened V by 6 bases and J by 2 bases, and 6 bases separated the two germline ends. CDR3 protein: CASRLDTDTQYF. CDR3 DNA: TGTGCCAGCAGACTTGACACAGATACGCAGTATTTT.

The V gene is TRBV5-1, the J gene TRBJ1-2; the D gene is possibly TRBD1 (6 bases). The CDR3 has 15 residues. V was trimmed by 4 bases and J by 2 bases, leaving 15 bases between them. From germline, CDR1 is SGHRS and CDR2 YFSETQ. This CDR3 is CASSPTPGDNYGYTF. The CDR3 DNA reads as TGCGCCAGCAGCCCGACCCCAGGGGACAACTATGGCTACACCTTC.

Only a few counts were recorded for this clone. The chain recombines TRBV7-8 with TRBJ2-7, with 8 bases identical to TRBD1. Trimming at V came to 2 bases and at J to 10 bases, leaving 10 bases not matched to a gene. This CDR3 contains 14 residues. The germline V gene encodes CDR1 SGHVS and CDR2 FQNEAQ. This chain's CDR3 is CASSLTGGQGGQYF. Written as DNA, the CDR3 is TGTGCCAGCAGCTTAACCGGAGGACAGGGTGGTCAGTACTTC.

This clone occurred once. This chain joins TRBV15 and TRBJ1-2; D might be TRBD1 (6 bases). Per germline, CDR1 LNHNV and CDR2 YYDKDF (reference sequence). Trimming took 3 bases from V and 6 from J, leaving 14 bases between them. This CDR3 region has 14 residues. The CDR3 DNA reads TGTGCCACCAGCAGCATAACAGGGTTTGATGGCTACACCTTC. Amino acids: CATSSITGFDGYTF.

This rearrangement joins TRBV9 to TRBJ1-3, with D unclear. The CDR3 is made up of 13 amino acids. Germline V gene sequence: CDR1 SGDLS, CDR2 YYNGEE. Trimming removed 3 bases from V and 0 bases from J, with 4 bases in between. CDR3 bases: TGTGCCAGCAGCGAGAGCTCTGGAAACACCATATATTTT. This encodes CASSESSGNTIYF.

This chain links TRBV4-1 with TRBJ2-1; 13 bases match TRBD2. The CDR3 contains 18 residues. CDR1 and CDR2 (germline): MGHRA, YSYEKL. V lost 7 bases and J lost 4; bases outside the gene matches: 13. The CDR3 here is CASTLGLAGVSSYNEQFF. The CDR3 DNA is TGCGCCAGCACCCTAGGACTAGCGGGGGTCTCGTCGTACAATGAGCAGTTCTTC.

This chain joins TRBV11-2 and TRBJ2-3; D is possibly TRBD2 (6 bases). The CDR3 is 17 residues long. The germline gives CDR1 SGHAT, CDR2 FQNNGV. V shed 2 bases and J shed 1 base, with 16 bases lying between them. CDR3 bases: TGTGCCAGCAGCTTAATGATAGTCTCGGGGGGCACAGATACGCAGTATTTT. This codes for CASSLMIVSGGTDTQYF.

This chain joins TRBV30 and TRBJ1-1; the match to TRBD1 covers 9 bases. The CDR3 is made up of 13 amino acids. After removal of 8 bases from V and 1 base from J, the junction contained 5 bases not matched to a gene. CDR1 is GTSNPN and CDR2 is SVGIG in the germline V gene (reference sequence). CDR3 coding DNA: TGTGCCGGAAAGGGACAGGGGAACACTGAAGCTTTCTTT. This gives the protein CAGKGQGNTEAFF.

This rearrangement joins TRBV10-1 to TRBJ2-7, with TRBD1 matching 9 bases. The ends lost 2 bases at V and 7 bases at J; junction bases unmatched: 12. Looked up from germline, CDR1 is WNHNN and CDR2 is SYGVQD (reference sequence). The CDR3 length is 16 residues. CDR3 protein: CASSEGTGIPFEEQYF. The CDR3 nucleotides are TGCGCCAGCAGTGAGGGGACAGGGATCCCTTTTGAAGAGCAGTACTTC.

This CDR3 is CASRPSTGGEQYF. The CDR3 nucleotides are TGTGCCAGCAGACCCTCGACCGGCGGCGAGCAGTACTTC. V gene TRBV12-3 or TRBV12-4 combines with J gene TRBJ2-7; D remains unclear. Trimming left V 6 bases short and J 6 bases short, with 15 bases between. CDR3 length: 13 amino acids.

The chain has TRBV6-5 and TRBJ1-2; TRBD1 matches 8 bases. Germline CDR1 MNHEY, CDR2 SVGAGI. Losses at the gene ends were 4 bases for V and 2 bases for J; bases not matched to a gene: 9. The CDR3 sequence is 16 residues long. CDR3 DNA sequence: TGTGCCAGCAGTTCACGGACAGGGACCTCGAACTATGGCTACACCTTC. Translated: CASSSRTGTSNYGYTF.

V usage is TRBV4-2 and J usage is TRBJ1-4, with a weak D call TRBD1 (5 bases). The CDR3 length is 18 residues. Deletions cut 2 bases from V and 3 bases from J, with 19 bases between. CDR1 and CDR2 from the germline V gene are LGHNA and YNFKEQ. CDR3 sequence: CASSQTPGGLSANEKLFF. Written as DNA, the CDR3 is TGTGCCAGCAGCCAAACCCCGGGGGGTCTGTCCGCTAATGAAAAACTGTTTTTT.

The chain uses TRBV7-9 and TRBJ2-5, with D possibly matching TRBD1 (5 bases). The CDR3 has 14 residues. V lost 1 base to trimming and J lost 5 bases, with 11 bases between them. Per the germline V gene, CDR1 is SEHNR and CDR2 is FQNEAQ (reference sequence). CDR3 residues: CASSLGAGMETQYF. The CDR3 nucleotides are TGTGCCAGCAGCTTAGGAGCAGGGATGGAGACCCAGTACTTC.

The V call is TRBV6-1, the J call TRBJ1-4; no clear D. The CDR3 is made up of 13 amino acids. Germline lookup yields CDR1 MNHNS and CDR2 SASEGT. With 3 bases removed from V and 8 bases from J, the gap between germline ends came to 10 bases. The CDR3 nucleotides read TGTGCCAGCAGTGAGGCGTCGGGAGAAAAACTGTTTTTT. It translates to CASSEASGEKLFF.

Only a few counts were recorded for this clone. CDR3 in DNA: TGTGCCAGTATGAGGACAGGGGCCGTATCCAATCAGCCCCAGCATTTT. It translates to CASMRTGAVSNQPQHF. The chain joins TRBV19 to TRBJ1-5; TRBD1 matches at 9 bases. The CDR3 spans 16 residues. V shed 7 bases and J 3 bases; nucleotides not matched to a gene: 10. Germline loops: CDR1 LNHDA, CDR2 SQIVND (reference sequence).

The chain carries TRBV7-2 and TRBJ2-7; 9 nucleotides line up with TRBD1. The length of the CDR3 is 14 residues. The junction had 4 bases not matched to a gene; V was cut back by 3 bases and J by 4 bases. Germline loops: CDR1 SGHTA, CDR2 FQGNSA. The CDR3 loop is CASSFAGTGYEQYF. The CDR3 bases are TGTGCCAGCAGCTTTGCCGGGACAGGGTACGAGCAGTACTTC. Together with reference TRBV7-2 and TRBJ2-7, the CDR3 gives the full variable domain: GAGVSQSPSNKVTEKGKDVELRCDPISGHTALYWYRQSLGQGLEFLIYFQGNSAPDKSGLPSDRFSAERTGGSVSTLTIQRTQQEDSAVYLCASSFAGTGYEQYFGPGTRLTVT.

J is TRBJ1-2 and V is TRBV20-1; the D gene is possibly TRBD1 (6 bases). CDR3 length: 11 amino acids. The V end lost 3 bases, the J end lost 6 bases, and 8 bases lay between the germline ends. Germline V gene sequence: CDR1 DFQATT, CDR2 SNEGSKA (reference sequence). The CDR3 nucleotides are TGCAGTGCTAGGGGGGCAGATGGCTACACCTTC. Translation gives CSARGADGYTF.